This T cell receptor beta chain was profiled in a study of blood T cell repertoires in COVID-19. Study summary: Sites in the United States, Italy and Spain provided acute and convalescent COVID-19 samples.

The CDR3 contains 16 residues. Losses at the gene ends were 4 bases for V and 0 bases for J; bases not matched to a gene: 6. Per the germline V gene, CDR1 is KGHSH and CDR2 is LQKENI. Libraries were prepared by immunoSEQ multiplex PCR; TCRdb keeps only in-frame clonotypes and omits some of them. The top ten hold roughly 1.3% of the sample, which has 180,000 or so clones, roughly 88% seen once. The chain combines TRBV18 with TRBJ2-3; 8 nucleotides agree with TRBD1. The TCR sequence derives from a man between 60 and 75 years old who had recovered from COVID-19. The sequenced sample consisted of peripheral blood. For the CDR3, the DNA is TGTGCCAGCTCACTCGGGACAGGCTCAAGCACAGATACGCAGTATTTT. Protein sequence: CASSLGTGSSTDTQYF.